The clone carrying this TCR beta chain appeared a few times. Researchers took RNA transcripts and amplified the TCR beta CDR3 regions from them. The primer set for the first-round RT-PCR of the TCR CDR3 was HTBI. TCRdb reanalysed the multiplex PCR reads using MiXCR and keeps one entry per CDR3 protein. Among around 610,000 distinct CDR3 sequences listed, roughly 15% were seen once. This record belongs to a study of T cells in Graves' hyperthyroidism and ophthalmopathy. What was sequenced was blood. This clonotype was obtained from a woman in her thirties or forties with Graves' ophthalmopathy.

CDR3 bases: TGTGCCAGCAGTTACGGGAGGGGGGACAGGGGTTTGGAGACCCAGTACTTC. Its protein product is CASSYGRGDRGLETQYF. This chain uses TRBV6-5 with TRBJ2-5; TRBD1 matches at 10 bases. V trimming: 2 bases; J trimming: 5 bases; junction bases outside the gene matches: 11. Germline loops: CDR1 MNHEY, CDR2 SVGAGI. The CDR3 is 17 amino acids.